This T cell receptor beta chain was recovered during a study of OX40 agonist ivuxolimab in advanced cancers. For the study at large: The treatment was a fully human IgG2 OX40 agonist, ivuxolimab.

TCRdb's table, derived via immunoSEQ multiplex PCR, lists solely in-frame clones and lacks some. Of over 35,000 clones listed, over 75% are singletons. Germline lookup yields CDR1 LGHNA and CDR2 YSLEER. The CDR3 contains 15 residues. V lost 1 base and J 2 bases, leaving 11 bases between the germline ends. General study findings and limits: CD4+ and CD8+ blood T cells expanded clonally by week 6 at 0.1 to 3.0 mg/kg.

A note on this clone: Its target is unknown.

The TCR comes from an adult with an advanced solid tumor such as melanoma, head and neck, liver or kidney cancer. The sample was CD4+ or CD8+ T cells sorted from blood, taken in a trial of the OX40 agonist ivuxolimab. This sequence joins TRBV4-3 and TRBJ1-2; TRBD1 is a possible D gene (6 bases). The CDR3 sequence is CASSQGAGANYGYTF. The CDR3, as DNA: TGCGCCAGCAGCCAAGGAGCAGGGGCGAACTATGGCTACACCTTC.